Below are 5 T cell receptor beta chains sequenced from a single sample in a study of Graves' ophthalmopathy and Graves' hyperthyroidism. Amplification of the TCR beta CDR3 regions used RNA transcripts (as template). HTBI primers were employed in first-round RT-PCR, then a second-round multiplex PCR followed. TCRdb passed the multiplex PCR reads through MiXCR, listing each CDR3 protein once. This table has 620,000 or so distinct CDR3 sequences, approximately 21% appearing once. Material: peripheral blood. All receptors derive from a woman in her late teens or twenties with stable Graves' hyperthyroidism. Some clones in this sample may be carry-over from other donors' samples.

The rearrangement links TRBV6-1 to TRBJ1-2, with D perhaps TRBD1 (5 bases). The germline V gene has CDR1 MNHNS and CDR2 SASEGT. The CDR3 spans 14 residues. V gave up 2 bases and J gave up 4 bases, with 11 bases separating them. The CDR3 protein is CASSERSGRYGYTF. In DNA form, the CDR3 reads TGTGCCAGCAGTGAAAGATCAGGGCGCTATGGCTACACCTTC.

This clonotype appeared a few times. The chain has TRBV6-2 or TRBV6-3 and TRBJ1-2; D gene uncertain. Germline V gene data show CDR1 as MNHEY and CDR2 as SVGEGT. Trimming cost V 6 bases and J 4 bases, with 12 bases left between them. This CDR3 is built from 13 residues. The CDR3 sequence: CASSPLRGYGYTF. The CDR3, as DNA: TGTGCCAGCAGCCCCCTCCGGGGCTATGGCTACACCTTC.

This clonotype came up many times. This chain links TRBV5-6 with TRBJ2-7, with D tentatively TRBD1 (6 bases). The V end was cut by 5 bases, the J end by 6 bases, with 18 bases between. This CDR3 spans 14 amino acids. Looked up from germline, CDR1 is SGHDT and CDR2 is YYEEEE. For the CDR3, the DNA is TGTGCCAGCAGACCTGACTCAGGGGAAGGCGAGCAGTACTTC. Translated, it gives CASRPDSGEGEQYF.

The table lists this clonotype with many counts. The V gene is TRBV4-1, the J gene TRBJ2-7; D remains unclear. CDR1 MGHRA and CDR2 YSYEKL come from the germline V gene. This CDR3 is 14 amino acids long. The V end was cut by 2 bases, the J end by 2 bases, with 10 bases between. The CDR3 loop reads CASSQIRGTYEQYF. For the CDR3, the DNA is TGCGCCAGCAGCCAAATACGCGGAACCTACGAGCAGTACTTC.

This clonotype was seen ten or more times. Since the CDR3 does not end with the conserved phenylalanine or tryptophan, this likely comes from a read error. This chain links TRBV12-3 or TRBV12-4 with TRBJ2-5, with a weak D call TRBD1 (6 bases). The CDR3 spans 13 residues. Trimming pared 6 bases from V and 5 bases from J, leaving 13 bases between. CDR3 DNA: TGTGCCAGCAGGACTACAGGGTTGGAGACCCAGTACCTC. Residues: CASRTTGLETQYL.